This T cell receptor (beta chain) was identified during a study of blood T cell repertoires in COVID-19. Overall study: Some COVID-19 samples were acute and others convalescent; all came from the United States, Italy and Spain. From T cells, B-cell-depleted T cells, or PBMCs came the material, which was cDNA or gDNA.

Assay used: immunoSEQ multiplex PCR; TCRdb lists only in-frame clones, some missing. This table holds hundreds of thousands of clones, 70% to 90% found once. The V segment lost 5 bases and the J segment 4 bases; nucleotides outside the gene matches: 9. This CDR3 comprises 15 residues. The germline CDR1 and CDR2 sequences are MDHEN and SYDVKM. The receptor was derived from an elderly man with acute or convalescent COVID-19. Sequencing was performed on peripheral blood. V and J are TRBV28 and TRBJ2-7; 9 nucleotides line up with TRBD1. As DNA, the CDR3 is TGTGCCAGCAGTCCATGGGACAGGGTAACTTACGAGCAGTACTTC. It specifies CASSPWDRVTYEQYF.